Listed below are T cell receptor beta chains from one sample, sequenced in a study of PD-1 blockade in classical Hodgkin lymphoma. The method was immunoSEQ multiplex PCR; TCRdb's version includes in-frame clones alone and lacks a portion of them. The sample lists nearly 55,000 clones, more than 65% occurring once. Source: peripheral blood mononuclear cells (PBMCs), taken at baseline. The receptors come from a human donor with classical Hodgkin lymphoma. Both conserved end residues are part of each CDR3. The D gene is left open where the match is weak. Expanded clones get a size class; other rows say once, few or many, or leave the size out.

CDR3 DNA	CDR3 protein	clone size	D gene	V gene	J gene
TGTGCCAGCAGTCCTAGCGGGATACAAGAGACCCAGTACTTC	CASSPSGIQETQYF	-	TRBD2	TRBV6-5	TRBJ2-5
TGTGCCAGCAGCTTGAGGACTAGCGGGACCGGGTGGAATGAGCAGTTCTTC	CASSLRTSGTGWNEQFF	once	TRBD2	TRBV5-6	TRBJ2-1
TGTGCCAGCAGCCGAGGACCCTACAATGAGCAGTTCTTC	CASSRGPYNEQFF	-	-	TRBV5-6	TRBJ2-1
TGTGCCAGCAGCGCGGGGCTGGGCTACACCTTC	CASSAGLGYTF	-	-	TRBV5-8	TRBJ1-2
TGTGCCAGCAGCTCCGGACATCTCACAGATACGCAGTATTTT	CASSSGHLTDTQYF	-	-	TRBV7-3	TRBJ2-3
TGTGCCAGTAGCCCTCGGGGCGGCTATGGCTACACCTTC	CASSPRGGYGYTF	-	-	TRBV19	TRBJ1-2
TGTGCCAGCAGTCCGAGGACTAGCGTCCCAGATACGCAGTATTTT	CASSPRTSVPDTQYF	-	TRBD2	TRBV28	TRBJ2-3
TGTGCCAGCAGTTACTCGGGGGAAAGGGAGACCCAGTACTTC	CASSYSGERETQYF	-	-	TRBV6-5	TRBJ2-5
TGTGCCATCAGTGCTGACAGCCGGAACACTGAAGCTTTCTTT	CAISADSRNTEAFF	-	-	TRBV10-3	TRBJ1-1
TGTGCCAGCAGTGGATTGAGGGATCAAGAGACCCAGTACTTC	CASSGLRDQETQYF	-	-	TRBV6-1	TRBJ2-5
TGCGCCAGCAGCCCGGACAAGGAGAATCAGCCCCAGCATTTT	CASSPDKENQPQHF	-	-	TRBV5-1	TRBJ1-5
TGTGCCAGCAGGTCAGGCGCAGATACGCAGTATTTT	CASRSGADTQYF	-	-	TRBV9	TRBJ2-3
TGCGCCAGCAGCCGGACAGGGGACTATGGCTACACCTTC	CASSRTGDYGYTF	-	TRBD1	TRBV4-1	TRBJ1-2
TGCAGCGTTGAAGAGGACGGCGGAGGGGATGGCTACACCTTC	CSVEEDGGGDGYTF	-	-	TRBV29-1	TRBJ1-2
TGTGCCAGCAGTGACGCCGGATATCAGCCCCAGCATTTT	CASSDAGYQPQHF	-	-	TRBV2	TRBJ1-5
TGTGCCAGCGGCCTAGTCCTCAATGAGCAGTTCTTC	CASGLVLNEQFF	-	-	TRBV13	TRBJ2-1
TGCGCCAGCAGCCAGCCAGGGTGGGAGAACACTGAAGCTTTCTTT	CASSQPGWENTEAFF	-	-	TRBV4-1	TRBJ1-1
TGTGCCAGCAGTTACTCGGTGGGGGGGGACACTGAAGCTTTCTTT	CASSYSVGGDTEAFF	-	-	TRBV6-5	TRBJ1-1
TGTGCCAGCAGTTACACTACGCGGGAGCAGTACTTC	CASSYTTREQYF	once	-	TRBV6-6	TRBJ2-7
TGTGCCAGCGGGACGGTCCCTCACTCTGGGGCCAACGTCCTGACTTTC	CASGTVPHSGANVLTF	-	-	TRBV27	TRBJ2-6
TGTGCCAGCAGCTTAGGCACAGCAGGAAACACCATATATTTT	CASSLGTAGNTIYF	once	-	TRBV11-3	TRBJ1-3
TGTGCCAGTAGAGCAAGCGGGAGCCTCTCCTACGAGCAGTACTTC	CASRASGSLSYEQYF	-	TRBD2	TRBV19	TRBJ2-7
TGTGCCAGCAGCTTAGCTCGGGGTCTTAGCTCCTACAATGAGCAGTTCTTC	CASSLARGLSSYNEQFF	few	-	TRBV7-8	TRBJ2-1
TGTGCCTGGAGTTCCTACACTGAAGCTTTCTTT	CAWSSYTEAFF	-	-	TRBV30	TRBJ1-1
TGTGCCAGCAGCTCAGCGGGGGCTCGGGGCGAGCAGTACTTC	CASSSAGARGEQYF	once	TRBD2	TRBV7-2	TRBJ2-7
TGTGCCAGTAGTCCTAGGACAGGGGGAAGCTATGGCTACACCTTC	CASSPRTGGSYGYTF	-	TRBD1	TRBV19	TRBJ1-2
TGTGCCAGCAGCGTAGCTGCCAGTAACCTGGCCGGGGAGCTGTTTTTT	CASSVAASNLAGELFF	-	-	TRBV9	TRBJ2-2
TGTGCCAGCAGGCGCGGACAGGGCGGGAATGAAAAACTGTTTTTT	CASRRGQGGNEKLFF	-	TRBD1	TRBV28	TRBJ1-4
TGTGCCAGCAGCTTAGAGGCCACAGATACGCAGTATTTT	CASSLEATDTQYF	-	-	TRBV2	TRBJ2-3
TGCGCCAGACTTCTGGCGGGAGTCGCTGGCCCGAACACCGGGGAGCTGTTTTTT	CARLLAGVAGPNTGELFF	-	TRBD2	TRBV23-1	TRBJ2-2
TGTGCTACAGCAAGCGGGAGCTACAATGAGCAGTTCTTC	CATASGSYNEQFF	medium-sized	TRBD2	TRBV2	TRBJ2-1
TGTGCCAGCAGCCCCAACGGACTAGCCCACACAGATACGCAGTATTTT	CASSPNGLAHTDTQYF	-	TRBD2	TRBV7-7	TRBJ2-3
TGTGCCAGCAGCCCAAAGGGACAGGGTGGCGACTACGAGCAGTACTTC	CASSPKGQGGDYEQYF	-	TRBD1	TRBV5-8	TRBJ2-7